This T cell receptor (beta chain) was retrieved from a study of vaccination and CD4 T cells after COVID-19. Study at large: It was a median about 99 days after diagnosis, with a range of 35 to 161, that post-COVID samples were drawn.

The CDR3 is 15 amino acids. Germline-derived CDR1 and CDR2 are MNHEY and SVGEGT. V was clipped by 7 bases and J by 1 base, with 17 bases between them. The Oncomine TCR Beta short-read assay was what sequenced the DNA obtained from cultured CD4+ T cells. From the PCR reads, TCRdb called clonotypes with MiXCR, one entry per CDR3 protein. The sample has about 7,100 distinct CDR3 sequences; 63% are singletons. Note on this clonotype: Its antigen is as yet unknown.

The study's findings and limits: Only relatively few convalescent patients were studied, and early post-infection timepoints were not analyzed.

This sample's treatment: roughly 10-day PBMC culture with coronavirus spike peptide pools or control peptides (ViraFEST assay). A few million PBMCs per well were cultured with 10 IU/ml IL-2 and about 9.7 ug/ml peptide pools. The chain couples TRBV6-2 or TRBV6-3 to TRBJ2-7, with D maybe TRBD2 (5 bases). The receptor comes from a human donor who had recovered from COVID-19. Input material: CD4+ T cells from blood, cultured in vitro. This chain's CDR3 is CASTDSASTSYEQYF. The CDR3 DNA follows: TGTGCCAGCACCGATAGCGCTTCAACGTCCTACGAGCAGTACTTC.